These 4 T cell receptor beta chains came from one sample sequenced in a study of a mutant IDH1 vaccine in newly diagnosed glioma. This sample's time point: week 35, safety follow-up. Vaccination used 300 ug of mutant IDH1 20-mer peptide per dose, with topical imiquimod. The data were produced by immunoSEQ multiplex PCR, yet TCRdb's version contains in-frame clones alone and is incomplete. The data show around 53,000 clones, with approximately 80% seen just once and around 6.7% held by the top ten. These receptors' antigens are unknown. The material sequenced was PBMCs, taken from a glioma patient whose treatment included an IDH1 peptide vaccine. These receptors were collected from a man in his forties with glioma.

The chain recombines TRBV20-1 with TRBJ1-2; D gene uncertain. Trimming removed 4 bases at V and 5 bases at J, with 8 bases between. The length of the CDR3 is 11 residues. Germline V gene sequence: CDR1 DFQATT, CDR2 SNEGSKA (reference sequence). The CDR3 DNA reads TGCAGTGCTAACGCGGGGTATGGCTACACCTTC. Protein product: CSANAGYGYTF.

The genes are TRBV11-2 and TRBJ2-7, with D perhaps matching TRBD2 (5 bases). Per germline, CDR1 SGHAT and CDR2 FQNNGV. The germline V and J ends were trimmed by 0 bases and 4 bases, with 16 bases remaining between them. This CDR3 contains 16 residues. The DNA for the CDR3 is TGTGCCAGCAGCTTAGAGGCACCGGGGTGGACTTACGAGCAGTACTTC. Its translation: CASSLEAPGWTYEQYF.

The chain carries TRBV29-1 and TRBJ1-2; 7 nucleotides align to TRBD1. This CDR3 region has 14 residues. CDR1 is SQVTM and CDR2 is ANQGSEA in the germline V gene. V shed 0 bases and J 1 base; nucleotides not matched to a gene: 2. The CDR3 DNA is TGCAGCGTTGAAGAGGACAGGCGTAACTATGGCTACACCTTC. Residues: CSVEEDRRNYGYTF.

The CDR3: CAIRGQGGNEQFF. Written as DNA, the CDR3 is TGTGCCATCAGGGGACAGGGGGGGAATGAGCAGTTCTTC. The chain uses TRBV10-3 and TRBJ2-1; 11 nucleotides align to TRBD1. This CDR3 is built from 13 residues. V was pared by 6 bases and J by 7 bases, with 2 bases of the junction left unmatched. From germline, CDR1 is ENHRY and CDR2 SYGVKD.